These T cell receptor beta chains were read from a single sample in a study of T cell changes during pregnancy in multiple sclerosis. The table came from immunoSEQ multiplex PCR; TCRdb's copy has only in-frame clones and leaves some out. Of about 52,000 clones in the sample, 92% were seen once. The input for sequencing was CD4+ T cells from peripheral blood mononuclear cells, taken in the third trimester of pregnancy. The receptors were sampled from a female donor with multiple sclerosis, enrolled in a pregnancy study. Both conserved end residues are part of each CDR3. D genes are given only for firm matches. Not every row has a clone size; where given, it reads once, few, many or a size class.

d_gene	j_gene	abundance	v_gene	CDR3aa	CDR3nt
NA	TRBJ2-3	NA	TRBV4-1	CASSLRQVTDTQYF	TGCGCCAGCAGCCTCCGACAGGTCACAGATACGCAGTATTTT
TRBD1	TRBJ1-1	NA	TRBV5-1	CASSLTPKTGTEAFF	TGCGCCAGCAGCTTGACCCCGAAGACAGGGACCGAAGCTTTCTTT
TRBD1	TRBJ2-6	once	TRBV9	CASSVGQGGSGANVLTF	TGTGCCAGCAGCGTCGGACAGGGGGGATCTGGGGCCAACGTCCTGACTTTC
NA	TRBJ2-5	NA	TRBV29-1	CSSQGQDQETQYF	TGCAGCTCTCAGGGACAAGATCAAGAGACCCAGTACTTC
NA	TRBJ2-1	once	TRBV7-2	CASSLIPSTFDEQFF	TGTGCCAGCAGCTTAATCCCGTCCACATTCGATGAGCAGTTCTTC
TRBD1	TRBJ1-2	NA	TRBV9	CASRGTTGGLPYGYTF	TGTGCCAGCAGGGGGACGACAGGGGGCCTGCCCTATGGCTACACCTTC
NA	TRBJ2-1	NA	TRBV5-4	CASSLVGRGGDEQFF	TGTGCCAGCAGCTTGGTGGGCAGGGGTGGCGATGAGCAGTTCTTC
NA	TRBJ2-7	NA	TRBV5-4	CASSLGRDNSYEQYF	TGTGCCAGCAGCTTGGGGCGGGATAACTCCTACGAGCAGTACTTC
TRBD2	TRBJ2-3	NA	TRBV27	CASRRLAGGSGGVDTQYF	TGTGCCAGCAGAAGACTAGCGGGGGGGAGTGGGGGTGTTGATACGCAGTATTTT
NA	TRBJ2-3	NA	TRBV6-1	CASSARTSDTQYF	TGTGCCAGCAGTGCCCGGACTTCGGATACGCAGTATTTT
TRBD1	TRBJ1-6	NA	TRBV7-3	CASSPRTGGGLSPLHF	TGTGCCAGCAGCCCTCGGACAGGGGGCGGTTTATCACCCCTCCACTTT
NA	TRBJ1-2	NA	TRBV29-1	CSVVSGVGGYTF	TGCAGCGTTGTATCCGGGGTCGGAGGCTACACCTTC
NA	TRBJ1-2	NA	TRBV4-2	CASSQDRVGGPGYTF	TGTGCCAGCAGCCAAGATCGAGTAGGTGGGCCTGGCTACACCTTC
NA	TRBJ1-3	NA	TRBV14	CASSQDLAGSGNTIYF	TGTGCCAGCAGCCAAGATTTGGCAGGCTCTGGAAACACCATATATTTT
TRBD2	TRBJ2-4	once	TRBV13	CASSLAAGEPLAKNIQYF	TGTGCCAGCAGCTTGGCGGCGGGGGAGCCCTTAGCCAAAAACATTCAGTACTTC
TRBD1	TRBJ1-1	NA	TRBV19	CASSSTGGLLAFF	TGTGCCAGTAGCTCCACAGGGGGTCTATTAGCTTTCTTT
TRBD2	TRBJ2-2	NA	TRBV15	CATSPAGRGTTTGELFF	TGTGCCACCAGCCCAGCCGGGCGGGGGACGACTACCGGGGAGCTGTTTTTT
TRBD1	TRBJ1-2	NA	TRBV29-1	CSVSGQGSLLF	TGCAGCGTTTCCGGACAGGGATCCTTACTCTTC
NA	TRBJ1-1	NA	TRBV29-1	CSVAGGVTEAFF	TGCAGCGTTGCGGGGGGGGTCACTGAAGCTTTCTTT
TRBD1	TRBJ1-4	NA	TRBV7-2	CASSLEGQAVEKLFF	TGTGCCAGCAGCTTAGAAGGACAGGCTGTGGAGAAACTGTTTTTT
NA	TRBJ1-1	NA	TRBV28	CASPPKTDMNTEAFF	TGTGCCAGCCCTCCCAAGACGGACATGAACACTGAAGCTTTCTTT
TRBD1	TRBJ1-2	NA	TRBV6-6	CASSYPPGQADGYTF	TGTGCCAGCAGTTACCCCCCGGGACAGGCAGATGGCTACACCTTC
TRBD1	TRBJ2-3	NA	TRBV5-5	CASSSQAGGFTDTQYF	TGTGCCAGCAGCTCCCAGGCAGGGGGCTTCACAGATACGCAGTATTTT
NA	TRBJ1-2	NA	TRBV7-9	CASSLEVANYGYTF	TGTGCCAGCAGCTTAGAGGTAGCGAACTATGGCTACACCTTC
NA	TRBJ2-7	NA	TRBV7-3	CAGDRQGGSEQYF	TGTGCCGGTGACCGACAAGGGGGTTCAGAGCAGTACTTC
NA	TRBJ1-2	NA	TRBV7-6	CASSLVATGLGDGYTF	TGTGCCAGCAGCTTAGTTGCGACAGGCCTTGGGGATGGCTACACCTTC
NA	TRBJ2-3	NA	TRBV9	CASSVATGGSTDTQYF	TGTGCCAGCAGCGTAGCTACGGGGGGCTCCACAGATACGCAGTATTTT
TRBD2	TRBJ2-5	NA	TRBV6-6	CASSPTSGGAGTQYF	TGTGCCAGCAGCCCGACTAGCGGGGGGGCCGGGACCCAGTACTTC
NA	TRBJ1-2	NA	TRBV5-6	CASSLDYGGYTF	TGTGCCAGCAGCCTCGACTACGGGGGCTACACCTTC
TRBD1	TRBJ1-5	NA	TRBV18	CASSPTGDGQPQHF	TGTGCCAGCTCACCGACAGGGGATGGTCAGCCCCAGCATTTT
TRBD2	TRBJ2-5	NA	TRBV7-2	CASSFSSGGGETQYF	TGTGCCAGCAGCTTTTCTAGCGGGGGAGGTGAGACCCAGTACTTC
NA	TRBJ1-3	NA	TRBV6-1	CASSEAHVWQSGNTIYF	TGTGCCAGCAGTGAAGCGCATGTGTGGCAATCTGGAAACACCATATATTTT
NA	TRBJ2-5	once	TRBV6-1	CASSHGGFQETQYF	TGTGCCAGTAGTCATGGCGGATTCCAAGAGACCCAGTACTTC
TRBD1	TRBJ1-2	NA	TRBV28	CASRPEDRDGYTF	TGTGCCAGCAGACCCGAGGACAGGGATGGCTACACCTTC
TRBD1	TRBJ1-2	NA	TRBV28	CASSSTGAGGYTF	TGTGCCAGCAGTTCCACAGGGGCTGGGGGCTACACCTTC
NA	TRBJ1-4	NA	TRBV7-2	CASRWRVGEKLFF	TGTGCCAGCAGATGGCGGGTGGGTGAAAAACTGTTTTTT
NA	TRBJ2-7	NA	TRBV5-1	CASARDFSYEQYF	TGCGCCAGCGCCCGGGACTTCTCCTACGAGCAGTACTTC
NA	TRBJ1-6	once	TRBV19	CASSARARNNSPLHF	TGTGCCAGTAGTGCGAGGGCCAGGAATAATTCACCCCTCCACTTT
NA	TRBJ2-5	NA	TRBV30	CAWTPKETQYF	TGTGCCTGGACCCCTAAGGAGACCCAGTACTTC
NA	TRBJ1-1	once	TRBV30	CAWSVPSFDSLKAFF	TGTGCCTGGAGTGTACCTAGTTTCGACTCACTAAAGGCTTTCTTT
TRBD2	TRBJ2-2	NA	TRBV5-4	CASSLKSSGAGELFF	TGTGCCAGCAGCTTGAAGTCTAGCGGGGCTGGGGAGCTGTTTTTT
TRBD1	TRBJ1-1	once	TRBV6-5	CASAIQGATAEAFF	TGTGCCAGCGCGATCCAGGGGGCTACCGCTGAAGCTTTCTTT
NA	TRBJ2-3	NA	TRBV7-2	CASSFRLAGTDTQYF	TGTGCCAGCAGCTTTAGGTTAGCGGGCACAGATACGCAGTATTTT
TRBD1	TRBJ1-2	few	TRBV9	CASSVEHRGGGGYTF	TGTGCCAGCAGCGTAGAACACAGGGGAGGAGGCGGCTACACCTTC
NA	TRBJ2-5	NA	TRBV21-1	CASSKFLTAGHQETQYF	TGTGCCAGCAGCAAATTTTTGACAGCAGGCCACCAAGAGACCCAGTACTTC
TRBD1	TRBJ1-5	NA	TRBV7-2	CASSLRQGSNQPQHF	TGTGCCAGCAGCCTACGACAGGGGAGCAATCAGCCCCAGCATTTT
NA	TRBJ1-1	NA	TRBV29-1	CSVMGDMNTEAFF	TGCAGCGTTATGGGGGACATGAACACTGAAGCTTTCTTT
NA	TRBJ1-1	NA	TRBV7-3	CASSFDKLAEAFF	TGTGCCAGCAGTTTCGACAAACTGGCTGAAGCTTTCTTT
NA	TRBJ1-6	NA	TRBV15	CATSSTGTNSPLHF	TGTGCCACCAGCAGCACAGGGACCAATTCACCCCTCCACTTT
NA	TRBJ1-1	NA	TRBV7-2	CASSWQVRPGYTEAFF	TGTGCCAGCAGTTGGCAGGTCCGACCCGGATACACTGAAGCTTTCTTT
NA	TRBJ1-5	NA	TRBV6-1	CASSEAGGHHQPQHF	TGTGCCAGCAGTGAAGCAGGAGGGCACCATCAGCCCCAGCATTTT
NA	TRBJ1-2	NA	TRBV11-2	CASSLTAGPGYTF	TGTGCCAGCAGCTTAACAGCAGGGCCTGGCTACACCTTC
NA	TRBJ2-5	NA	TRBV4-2	CASSHPQNLREQYF	TGTGCCAGCAGCCACCCCCAGAATCTTCGGGAGCAGTACTTC
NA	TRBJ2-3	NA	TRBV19	CASSIAPSTDTQYF	TGTGCCAGTAGTATAGCCCCTAGCACAGATACGCAGTATTTT
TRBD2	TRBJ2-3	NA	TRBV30	CAWSQGLAGGTDTQYF	TGTGCCTGGAGTCAAGGACTAGCGGGGGGCACAGATACGCAGTATTTT
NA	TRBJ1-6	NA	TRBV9	CASSVTTGGNSPLHF	TGTGCCAGCAGCGTAACCACGGGAGGCAATTCACCCCTCCACTTT
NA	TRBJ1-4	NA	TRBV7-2	CASSKYRSEKLFF	TGTGCCAGCAGCAAGTATAGAAGCGAAAAACTGTTTTTT